This record concerns one TCR beta chain sequence. The data originate from a study of blood T cell repertoires in COVID-19. Whole-study context: PBMCs, B-cell-depleted T cells, or T cells provided the cDNA or gDNA that made up the material.

TCRdb keeps only in-frame clones here, not all; method: immunoSEQ multiplex PCR. The sample shows 150,000 to 200,000 clones, 82% of them seen only once. V was pared by 0 bases and J by 7 bases, with 7 bases of the junction left unmatched. This CDR3 spans 17 amino acids. Germline V gene lookup returns CDR1 LNHNV and CDR2 YYDKDF (reference sequence). In terms of age and location, participants ranged from roughly 18 to 90 years and lived in about 25 US areas. What was sequenced was PBMCs or T cells enriched from blood (not recorded which). The TCR was taken from a man between 60 and 75 years old who had recovered from COVID-19. V is TRBV15 and J is TRBJ2-1; 12 bases align to TRBD2. Here the CDR3 DNA reads TGTGCCACCAGCAGAGATCGACTAGCGGGAGCTAAGAATGAGCAGTTCTTC. Its protein product is CATSRDRLAGAKNEQFF.